The 31 T cell receptor beta chains below come from one sample, sequenced in a study of Ad26.COV2.S vaccination and SARS-CoV-2 variants. The treatment is: about 20 received Ad26.COV2.S at low or high dose, single or two shots; about five received placebo; per-sample allocation not given. Each sample was drawn 63 days after the first injection (of vaccine or placebo). Generated by immunoSEQ multiplex PCR, the TCRdb table keeps only in-frame clones and is missing some. The table shows about half a million clones, with roughly nine tenths occurring only once. The sample here was peripheral blood, taken in a trial of Ad26.COV2.S vaccine versus placebo. Receptors were obtained from a person aged 18-60 years who received the Ad26.COV2.S COVID-19 vaccine or a placebo.

V and J are TRBV5-4 and TRBJ2-7; 10 bases line up with TRBD1. With 3 bases clipped from V and 0 bases from J, the junction kept 3 bases outside the gene matches. Germline V gene data show CDR1 as SGHNT and CDR2 as YYREEE (reference sequence). The CDR3 runs to 15 residues. CDR3 DNA sequence: TGTGCCAGCAGCTACGGACAGGGGGACTCCTACGAGCAGTACTTC. Amino acid sequence: CASSYGQGDSYEQYF.

The CDR3 here is CASSTTYNQPQHF. CDR3 in DNA: TGTGCCAGTAGTACAACCTACAATCAGCCCCAGCATTTT. The genes are TRBV19 and TRBJ1-5; D gene ambiguous. Trimming removed 4 bases from V and 3 bases from J, with 7 bases in between. Germline lookup yields CDR1 LNHDA and CDR2 SQIVND (reference sequence). This CDR3 spans 13 amino acids.

The rearrangement joins TRBV5-1 to TRBJ1-5; 8 bases are a match to TRBD1. Germline CDR1 and CDR2: SGHRS and YFSETQ. With V trimmed by 4 bases and J by 6 bases, 6 bases remained unmatched. This CDR3 is built from 14 residues. The DNA for the CDR3 is TGCGCCAGCAGCGTTACAGGGGGGGGTCAGCCCCAGCATTTT. Translating it yields CASSVTGGGQPQHF.

The V and J genes are TRBV5-8 and TRBJ1-6; D not resolved. The ends were cut back, 2 bases at V and 0 bases at J, with 12 bases in the middle. CDR3 length: 17 residues. CDR1 is SGHTS and CDR2 is YDEGEE in the germline V gene. The CDR3 nucleotides are TGTGCCAGCAGCTTTTACGCCCGGAGCTCCTATAATTCACCCCTCCACTTT. Residues: CASSFYARSSYNSPLHF.

The chain employs TRBV24-1 and TRBJ2-1; D unclear. Trimming took 5 bases from V and 9 from J, leaving 10 bases between them. This CDR3 is 12 amino acids long. Per the germline V gene, CDR1 is KGHDR and CDR2 is SFDVKD. The CDR3 DNA is TGTGCCACCAGTGGGTTTGTGGGTGAGCAGTTCTTC. Its translation is CATSGFVGEQFF.

This clone was detected only once. The chain recombines TRBV29-1 with TRBJ1-5; D may be TRBD1 (5 bases). Germline CDR1 reads SQVTM; CDR2 reads ANQGSEA. CDR3 length: 12 residues. The V end lost 5 bases, the J end lost 7 bases, and 12 bases lay between the germline ends. CDR3 residues: CSVREGRQPQHF. The DNA for the CDR3 is TGCAGCGTTAGAGAGGGACGACAGCCCCAGCATTTT.

V gene TRBV6-5 combines with J gene TRBJ2-7; unclear D gene. The germline CDR1 and CDR2 sequences are MNHEY and SVGAGI. V was pared by 8 bases and J by 5 bases, with 10 bases between. This CDR3 spans 11 amino acids. CDR3 sequence (DNA): TGTGCCAGCGGTAATTTGGACGAGCAGTACTTC. Translating gives CASGNLDEQYF.

This chain joins TRBV5-5 and TRBJ2-1, with D tentatively TRBD1 or TRBD2 (6 bases each). The CDR3 runs 15 residues. CDR1 and CDR2 (germline): SGHKS, YYEKEE (reference sequence). V was clipped by 5 bases and J by 11 bases, with 23 bases between them. The CDR3 region has the DNA TGTGCCAGCAGTGAGGGGGTATTCGGGACTGAGCAGCAGTTCTTC. This sequence encodes CASSEGVFGTEQQFF.

The rearrangement joins TRBV6-6 to TRBJ1-6, with 7 positions matching TRBD1. The germline CDR1 and CDR2 sequences are MNHNY and SVGAGI (reference sequence). This CDR3 contains 15 residues. Trimming cost V 7 bases and J 8 bases; bases outside gene matches: 11. DNA for the CDR3: TGTGCCAGCACCTCGAAGACAGGGCCCCATTCACCCCTCCACTTT. Residues: CASTSKTGPHSPLHF.

The chain combines TRBV5-1 with TRBJ2-1; D possibly corresponds to TRBD1 (7 bases). CDR1 is SGHRS and CDR2 is YFSETQ in the germline V gene. V gave up 4 bases and J gave up 6 bases, with 14 bases separating them. The CDR3 is made up of 14 amino acids. As DNA, the CDR3 is TGCGCCAGCAGCGGGCAGGGGGGAGGCAATGAGCAGTTCTTC. The encoded protein is CASSGQGGGNEQFF.

This clone was seen once. V is TRBV2 and J is TRBJ1-2; TRBD1 agrees at 8 bases. There are 17 residues in the CDR3. Germline CDR1 reads SNHLY; CDR2 reads FYNNEI. V trimming: 5 bases; J trimming: 5 bases; junction bases outside the gene matches: 16. The CDR3 region has the DNA TGTGCCAGCAGTCCTTACGGGACAGGACGGGACATGTATGGCTACACCTTC. Protein product: CASSPYGTGRDMYGYTF.

The J gene is TRBJ2-1, the V gene TRBV11-2; 9 bases line up with TRBD2. In germline, CDR1 is SGHAT, CDR2 FQNNGV. This CDR3 comprises 19 residues. The V and J ends lost 5 bases and 0 bases, in that order; junction bases with no gene match: 14. CDR3 protein: CASSRGRGSGRYSYNEQFF. CDR3 bases: TGTGCCAGCAGCCGCGGGCGCGGGAGCGGGAGGTACTCCTACAATGAGCAGTTCTTC.

The chain uses TRBV18 and TRBJ2-2; D unresolved. This CDR3 comprises 14 residues. The germline CDR1 and CDR2 sequences are KGHSH and LQKENI. The V end lost 2 bases, the J end lost 1 base, and 5 bases lay between the germline ends. The CDR3 spells CASSPGVNTGELFF. The CDR3 nucleotides read TGTGCCAGCTCACCAGGGGTGAACACCGGGGAGCTGTTTTTT.

The chain joins TRBV2 to TRBJ1-5, with D unresolved. V lost 7 bases, J lost 7 bases, and 14 bases lay in between. Germline assignment: CDR1 SNHLY and CDR2 FYNNEI. The CDR3 is 13 residues long. Here the CDR3 reads CASNLRERQPQHF. In DNA, the CDR3 is TGTGCCAGCAACCTAAGGGAGAGGCAGCCCCAGCATTTT.

As DNA, the CDR3 is TGTGCCATCAGTGAGTCGATTACGGGCCCCAACACCGGGGAGCTGTTTTTT. Translating it yields CAISESITGPNTGELFF. The genes are TRBV10-3 and TRBJ2-2; D is unclear. The CDR3 has 17 amino acids. The V gene's germline CDR1 is ENHRY and CDR2 SYGVKD. The germline V and J ends were trimmed by 0 bases and 2 bases, with 13 bases remaining between them.

The chain uses TRBV7-9 and TRBJ2-3; D remains unclear. This CDR3 has 16 residues. CDR1 is SEHNR, CDR2 FQNEAQ, per germline (reference sequence). V lost 5 bases and J 2 bases, leaving 17 bases between the germline ends. The CDR3 DNA is TGTGCCAGCAGCCCAGCCCAGACGGTCAACACAGATACGCAGTATTTT. Amino acid sequence: CASSPAQTVNTDTQYF.

There are many counts of this clone. This sample also contains other DNA sequences that code for the same CDR3. This chain links TRBV2 with TRBJ2-1; 8 nucleotides match TRBD1. Germline V gene data show CDR1 as SNHLY and CDR2 as FYNNEI. This CDR3 contains 12 residues. The V segment lost 6 bases and the J segment 5 bases; nucleotides outside the gene matches: 0. The CDR3 coding sequence is TGTGCCAGCAGGACAGGGGACAATGAGCAGTTCTTC. Its translation is CASRTGDNEQFF.

The chain couples TRBV5-1 to TRBJ2-3; 9 nucleotides agree with TRBD2. Per germline, CDR1 SGHRS and CDR2 YFSETQ. This CDR3 contains 16 residues. After removal of 2 bases from V and 3 bases from J, the junction contained 7 bases not matched to a gene. The CDR3 bases are TGCGCCAGCAGCTTTCTTCTAGCGGGGCGGACAGATACGCAGTATTTT. This gives the protein CASSFLLAGRTDTQYF.

This clone has just one count. V gene TRBV28 combines with J gene TRBJ2-7; D is unresolved. This CDR3 has 12 residues. Trimming took off 6 bases at V and 2 bases at J, with 8 bases between the two ends. Germline V gene lookup returns CDR1 MDHEN and CDR2 SYDVKM. CDR3 nucleotides: TGTGCCAGCAGAGAGACCCCCTACGAGCAGTACTTC. Translation gives CASRETPYEQYF.

This rearrangement joins TRBV5-1 to TRBJ2-7, with D tentatively TRBD1 (5 bases). This CDR3 comprises 16 residues. The ends were cut back, 3 bases at V and 5 bases at J, with 21 bases in the middle. The germline CDR1 and CDR2 sequences are SGHRS and YFSETQ. CDR3 nucleotides: TGCGCCAGCAGCTACCCTGGTGGGGCTACGGGCGACGAGCAGTACTTC. Amino acid sequence: CASSYPGGATGDEQYF.

The rearrangement joins TRBV11-2 to TRBJ1-6; no clear D. V was shortened by 2 bases and J by 7 bases, with 24 bases between the two germline ends. This CDR3 spans 19 amino acids. From germline, CDR1 is SGHAT and CDR2 FQNNGV. Here the CDR3 reads CASSLRFGYPYWYNSPLHF. For the CDR3, the DNA is TGTGCCAGCAGCTTACGGTTCGGATATCCGTACTGGTACAATTCACCCCTCCACTTT.

The chain has TRBV6-5 and TRBJ1-2; TRBD1 matches at 8 bases. The junction had 8 bases not matched to a gene; V was cut back by 5 bases and J by 6 bases. This CDR3 is built from 14 residues. Germline CDR1 MNHEY, CDR2 SVGAGI. CDR3 sequence (DNA): TGTGCCAGCAGTCGGCAGGGGGCGGTGGATGGCTACACCTTC. Protein product: CASSRQGAVDGYTF.

The chain's CDR3 is CASGRGDRGREAFF. Written as DNA, the CDR3 is TGTGCCAGCGGCCGCGGGGACAGGGGCCGCGAAGCTTTCTTT. The chain joins TRBV28 to TRBJ1-1; 10 bases line up with TRBD1. The CDR3 loop spans 14 amino acids. Germline V CDR1 and CDR2: MDHEN, SYDVKM. V was pared by 8 bases and J by 8 bases, with 11 bases of the junction left unmatched.

This chain joins TRBV7-9 and TRBJ2-6; D possibly corresponds to TRBD2 (5 bases). V lost 5 bases and J 5 bases, leaving 10 bases between the germline ends. The CDR3 sequence is 14 residues long. Germline V gene sequence: CDR1 SEHNR, CDR2 FQNEAQ (reference sequence). The CDR3 loop reads CASSRSGRANVLTF. CDR3 sequence (DNA): TGTGCCAGCAGCAGGAGCGGTAGGGCCAACGTCCTGACTTTC.

This clone came up once. V gene TRBV19 combines with J gene TRBJ2-3; TRBD1 matches at 11 bases. Germline V lookup: CDR1 LNHDA, CDR2 SQIVND (reference sequence). CDR3 length: 14 residues. The ends lost 9 bases at V and 4 bases at J; junction bases unmatched: 6. CDR3 sequence (DNA): TGTGCCAGCCGGGACAGGGGGGGCCCAGATACGCAGTATTTT. Encoded protein: CASRDRGGPDTQYF.

This clone was seen only once. The chain couples TRBV4-1 to TRBJ2-1; no reliable D call. The CDR3 totals 12 residues. V was trimmed by 1 base and J by 5 bases, leaving 3 bases between them. CDR1 MGHRA and CDR2 YSYEKL come from the germline V gene. CDR3 in amino acids: CASSQGNNEQFF. CDR3 coding DNA: TGCGCCAGCAGCCAAGGGAACAATGAGCAGTTCTTC.

This chain uses TRBV18 with TRBJ2-5; no clear D gene. CDR3 length equals 14 residues. Trimming cost V 0 bases and J 1 base, with 6 bases left between them. Germline assignment: CDR1 KGHSH and CDR2 LQKENI. The CDR3 loop reads CASSPPMTQETQYF. CDR3 DNA sequence: TGTGCCAGCTCACCACCGATGACCCAAGAGACCCAGTACTTC.

This clone has a single count. The CDR3 protein is CASSLEENYGYTF. The CDR3 nucleotides read TGTGCCAGCAGCTTAGAGGAGAACTATGGCTACACCTTC. The gene calls are TRBV11-2 and TRBJ1-2, with D hard to call. This CDR3 is 13 amino acids long. The V and J ends lost 0 bases and 2 bases respectively, with 4 bases between them. Looked up from germline, CDR1 is SGHAT and CDR2 is FQNNGV.

The chain is built from TRBV7-9 and TRBJ2-7; 10 nucleotides agree with TRBD1. CDR1 is SEHNR, CDR2 FQNEAQ, per germline (reference sequence). The length of the CDR3 is 16 residues. With 2 bases clipped from V and 4 bases from J, the junction kept 8 bases outside the gene matches. This chain's CDR3 is CASSLLRQGAGYEQYF. The CDR3 DNA reads TGTGCCAGCAGCTTACTGAGACAGGGGGCAGGGTACGAGCAGTACTTC.

This clone was recorded only once. The gene calls are TRBV14 and TRBJ2-3; tentative D call: TRBD1 (5 bases). This CDR3 comprises 15 residues. CDR1 is SGHDN and CDR2 is FVKESK in the germline V gene. V shed 3 bases and J shed 4 bases, with 14 bases lying between them. The CDR3, as DNA: TGTGCCAGCAGCCAGCTGTCAGGGATCGCAGATACGCAGTATTTT. Translating it yields CASSQLSGIADTQYF.

This clone was seen just once. The rearrangement joins TRBV6-1 to TRBJ2-3, with 8 bases identical to TRBD2. The CDR3 spans 16 residues. V lost 3 bases and J lost 2; bases outside the gene matches: 7. CDR1 is MNHNS and CDR2 is SASEGT in the germline V gene. The CDR3 DNA reads as TGTGCCAGCAGTGAGATGGGCGGGGGGACCACAGATACGCAGTATTTT. Its translation: CASSEMGGGTTDTQYF.